The 24 T cell receptor beta chains below come from one sample, sequenced in a study of cytomegalovirus exposure and HLA in healthy donors. PCR involved 60 Vbeta and 13 Jbeta primers. Produced via immunoSEQ multiplex PCR; TCRdb's table is partial and in-frame only. The data contain around 170,000 clones, approximately 88% of them singletons. The source material was PBMCs. These receptor sequences come from a woman younger than 35 in good health and CMV-seronegative.

This clone appeared a single time. V usage is TRBV6-1 and J usage is TRBJ1-2, with D perhaps matching TRBD1 (6 bases). Trimming shortened V by 5 bases and J by 4 bases, and 14 bases separated the two germline ends. The length of the CDR3 is 14 residues. Germline V gene lookup returns CDR1 MNHNS and CDR2 SASEGT. The CDR3 region is CASSPRQESYGYTF. Written as DNA, the CDR3 is TGTGCCAGCAGTCCGCGACAGGAGAGCTATGGCTACACCTTC.

This chain connects TRBV2 to TRBJ1-5; 7 nucleotides line up with TRBD1. CDR1 and CDR2 from the germline V gene are SNHLY and FYNNEI. The V segment lost 8 bases and the J segment 3 bases; nucleotides outside the gene matches: 7. There are 14 residues in the CDR3. This CDR3 is CASCKGQNNQPQHF. The CDR3 DNA is TGTGCCAGCTGTAAGGGACAGAACAATCAGCCCCAGCATTTT.

This chain joins TRBV28 and TRBJ1-2, with 7 bases that match TRBD1. CDR1 MDHEN and CDR2 SYDVKM come from the germline V gene. This CDR3 is built from 14 residues. The ends lost 7 bases at V and 6 bases at J; junction bases unmatched: 11. CDR3 bases: TGTGCCAGCACCCCTCAGGGGGGAATCAATGGCTACACCTTC. Translation gives CASTPQGGINGYTF.

The genes are TRBV10-1 and TRBJ2-1; D might be TRBD2 (7 bases). The CDR3 contains 16 residues. V was cut by 3 bases and J by 4 bases, with 16 bases left in between. The germline gives CDR1 WNHNN, CDR2 SYGVQD (reference sequence). CDR3 amino acids: CASSDSRGALYNEQFF. The CDR3 bases are TGCGCCAGCAGTGATTCACGGGGGGCATTGTACAATGAGCAGTTCTTC.

The genes are TRBV30 and TRBJ2-7; 8 bases align to TRBD1. CDR1 is GTSNPN and CDR2 is SVGIG in the germline V gene (reference sequence). The CDR3 is 13 amino acids. Trimming at V came to 3 bases and at J to 3 bases, leaving 4 bases not matched to a gene. CDR3 sequence reads: CAWRLGQGYEQYF. The DNA of the CDR3 is TGTGCCTGGAGACTAGGACAGGGCTACGAGCAGTACTTC.

The chain is built from TRBV9 and TRBJ1-5; 7 bases are a match to TRBD1. The trim removed 5 bases at V and 2 bases at J, leaving 7 bases unmatched. The CDR3 totals 15 residues. Looked up from germline, CDR1 is SGDLS and CDR2 is YYNGEE. For the CDR3, the DNA is TGTGCCAGCAGTCCGACAGGGAGTCGCAATCAGCCCCAGCATTTT. Its protein is CASSPTGSRNQPQHF.

The chain recombines TRBV27 with TRBJ2-7; 8 nucleotides align to TRBD1. The CDR3 is 12 amino acids. The germline gives CDR1 MNHEY, CDR2 SMNVEV (reference sequence). Unmatched junction bases numbered 4, after V lost 10 bases and J lost 2 bases. CDR3 sequence (DNA): TGTGCCACCACGGACAGGGCCTACGAGCAGTACTTC. Translation: CATTDRAYEQYF.

The V call is TRBV6-5, the J call TRBJ1-4; D is unclear. The CDR3 length is 12 residues. The germline V and J ends were trimmed by 2 bases and 10 bases, with 8 bases remaining between them. The germline V gene has CDR1 MNHEY and CDR2 SVGAGI. The CDR3 nucleotides read TGTGCCAGCAGTTACGATTCGGGAAAACTGTTTTTT. It codes for CASSYDSGKLFF.

The chain uses TRBV13 and TRBJ2-7; maybe TRBD1 (6 bases). The germline V gene encodes CDR1 PRHDT and CDR2 FYEKMQ (reference sequence). This CDR3 comprises 12 residues. V lost 5 bases and J lost 1, with 6 bases in between. For the CDR3, the DNA is TGTGCCAGCAGCCAGGGGTCCTACGAGCAGTACTTC. Residues: CASSQGSYEQYF.

The chain links TRBV5-1 to TRBJ1-5, with 9 bases identical to TRBD1. This CDR3 has 15 residues. The germline V gene encodes CDR1 SGHRS and CDR2 YFSETQ. Germline trimming cut 4 bases from V and 4 bases from J; bases unmatched to any gene: 6. In nucleotides, the CDR3 is TGCGCCAGCAGCCCCTGGACAGGGGAGAATCAGCCCCAGCATTTT. Its translation: CASSPWTGENQPQHF.

This clone was counted between two and nine times. The CDR3 bases are TGTGCCAGCAGTCTGATACAGGGAGGGGGGTATGGCTACACCTTC. Its translation is CASSLIQGGGYGYTF. V is TRBV28 and J is TRBJ1-2; weak D call: TRBD1 (6 bases). V was trimmed by 5 bases and J by 5 bases, leaving 18 bases between them. CDR1 is MDHEN and CDR2 is SYDVKM in the germline V gene. This CDR3 comprises 15 residues.

In the case of this clone: The junction and the germline gene differ at one end; a read error may be behind it. The gene calls are TRBV11-3 and TRBJ2-6, with D tentatively TRBD1 (6 bases). The CDR3 loop spans 16 amino acids. CDR1 and CDR2 from the germline V gene are SGHNT and YENEEA. CDR3 in DNA: TGTGCCAGCAGCGTTGACAGGAACTCTGGGGCCAACGGCCTGACTTTC. It codes for CASSVDRNSGANGLTF.

The CDR3 nucleotides read TGTGCCAGTAGTATCTCTAGCGCCAACAGGCAGTTCTTC. Protein product: CASSISSANRQFF. The genes are TRBV19 and TRBJ2-1; tentatively, D is TRBD2 (6 bases). The CDR3 is 13 residues long. Trimming stripped 3 bases from V and 12 bases from J, with 15 bases between. Germline assignment: CDR1 LNHDA and CDR2 SQIVND (reference sequence).

This sequence joins TRBV2 and TRBJ1-6, with 7 bases lining up with TRBD1. This CDR3 comprises 12 residues. Germline V gives CDR1 SNHLY, CDR2 FYNNEI. The V gene end was trimmed by 5 bases and the J gene end by 15 bases; junction bases not matched to a gene: 7. The CDR3 region is CASSKTGYNLHF. The CDR3 nucleotides are TGTGCCAGCAGTAAGACAGGGTACAACCTCCACTTT.

This chain links TRBV7-8 with TRBJ2-1; 8 bases are shared with TRBD1. The CDR3 loop spans 15 amino acids. Unmatched junction bases numbered 6, after V lost 5 bases and J lost 3 bases. Looked up from germline, CDR1 is SGHVS and CDR2 is FQNEAQ. The CDR3 protein is CASSAQTGVYNEQFF. CDR3 DNA sequence: TGTGCCAGCAGCGCCCAGACAGGGGTCTACAATGAGCAGTTCTTC.

The V call is TRBV28, the J call TRBJ1-2; unclear D gene. Germline V gene sequence: CDR1 MDHEN, CDR2 SYDVKM. V lost 11 bases and J 1 base, leaving 8 bases between the germline ends. The CDR3 consists of 11 residues. This CDR3 reads CAGGHNYGYTF. The CDR3 DNA reads TGTGCCGGAGGGCATAACTATGGCTACACCTTC.

This chain connects TRBV28 to TRBJ2-3; TRBD2 agrees at 9 bases. The trim removed 5 bases at V and 2 bases at J, leaving 8 bases unmatched. CDR3 size: 16 residues. Germline lookup yields CDR1 MDHEN and CDR2 SYDVKM. The CDR3 DNA follows: TGTGCCAGCAGTCCGATAGCGGGGGCGCTCACAGATACGCAGTATTTT. Protein: CASSPIAGALTDTQYF.

This clone was observed a handful of times. At one end, the junction sequence differs from germline, possibly due to a read error. V gene TRBV7-9 combines with J gene TRBJ1-2; tentatively, D is TRBD1 (5 bases). There are 13 residues in the CDR3. Germline loops: CDR1 SEHNR, CDR2 FQNEAQ (reference sequence). CDR3 DNA: TGTTCCAGCACCTCGGGGGGTTACTTCGGCTACACCTTC. Residues: CSSTSGGYFGYTF.

The gene calls are TRBV10-3 and TRBJ1-2, with D hard to call. The V gene lost 3 bases and the J gene lost 8 bases, with 7 bases spanning the gap. The CDR3 covers 11 residues. Per germline, CDR1 ENHRY and CDR2 SYGVKD. The DNA for the CDR3 is TGTGCCATCAGTGACCCGGGAGGCTACACCTTC. This codes for CAISDPGGYTF.

On this clone: One end of the junction varies from germline; a read error may be responsible. Other DNA sequences of this sample code for an identical CDR3. The V gene is TRBV19, the J gene TRBJ1-2; D is uncertain. Germline lookup yields CDR1 LNHDA and CDR2 SQIVND (reference sequence). The CDR3 totals 16 residues. CDR3 residues: CASSIDQPPRSHGYTF. CDR3 sequence (DNA): TGCGCCAGTAGTATAGATCAACCTCCCCGGAGTCATGGCTACACCTTC. The variable domain in full, completed from reference TRBV19 and TRBJ1-2, reads DGGITQSPKYLFRKEGQNVTLSCEQNLNHDAMYWYRQDPGQGLRLIYYSQIVNDFQKGDIAEGYSVSREKKESFPLTVTSAQKNPTAFYLCASSIDQPPRSHGYTFGSGTRLTVV.

The rearrangement links TRBV6-1 to TRBJ1-6; no clear D. Between the trimmed V and J ends, which lost 0 bases and 0 bases, there was a span of 3 bases. The CDR3 consists of 15 residues. Germline V lookup: CDR1 MNHNS, CDR2 SASEGT. CDR3 region: CASSEAISYNSPLHF. The CDR3 coding sequence is TGTGCCAGCAGTGAAGCCATCTCCTATAATTCACCCCTCCACTTT.

Here the CDR3 reads CASTSLGTGPIANYGYTF. In DNA, the CDR3 is TGTGCCAGCACCTCCCTGGGGACAGGACCCATAGCTAACTATGGCTACACCTTC. This chain links TRBV27 with TRBJ1-2, with 8 nucleotides matching TRBD1. CDR1 is MNHEY, CDR2 SMNVEV, per germline (reference sequence). Losses at the gene ends were 7 bases for V and 0 bases for J; bases not matched to a gene: 16. CDR3 length equals 18 residues.

This clone was detected a few times. The rearrangement uses TRBV7-9 and TRBJ1-1, with D possibly TRBD1 on 5 matching bases. The V end lost 5 bases, the J end lost 5 bases, and 12 bases lay between the germline ends. CDR1 and CDR2 from the germline V gene are SEHNR and FQNEAQ (reference sequence). The CDR3 runs 13 residues. CDR3 in amino acids: CASSPPTVTEAFF. As DNA, the CDR3 is TGTGCCAGCAGCCCGCCGACAGTAACTGAAGCTTTCTTT.

The chain is built from TRBV6-5 and TRBJ1-1; no reliable D call. V lost 4 bases to trimming and J lost 3 bases, with 9 bases between them. Germline V CDR1 and CDR2: MNHEY, SVGAGI. The CDR3 is 13 residues long. The CDR3 here is CASSLRADTEAFF. CDR3 coding DNA: TGTGCCAGCAGTTTACGAGCGGACACTGAAGCTTTCTTT.